Below, one T cell receptor (beta chain) is given with its context. CDR3 length: 14 residues. CDR1 MNHEY and CDR2 SVGAGI come from the germline V gene. V lost 4 bases to trimming and J lost 4 bases, with 13 bases between them. The data were obtained in a study of T cells after yellow fever vaccination. As TCR cDNA was made by 5'RACE template switching, a universal primer site and UMIs were added. TCRdb called the 5' RACE reads again in MiXCR, with one record for every CDR3 protein. The sample includes 450,000 to 650,000 distinct CDR3 sequences, about a fifth seen only once; the top ten take about 16%. The material was PBMCs, obtained less than 25 days after the first yellow fever vaccination. This receptor was obtained from a man between 18 and 35 years old who received the YFV17D yellow fever vaccine. The rearrangement links TRBV6-5 to TRBJ1-1, with no clear D. The CDR3 nucleotides read TGTGCCAGCAGTTTGCTGGGTTCGGGCACTGAAGCTTTCTTT. The encoded protein is CASSLLGSGTEAFF.